This T cell receptor (beta chain) was found in a study of control samples from healthy donors and cancer patients. The assay was immunoSEQ multiplex PCR, and TCRdb's table has in-frame clones only and misses some. The top ten clones hold 1.5% of a sample with 180,000 or so clones, roughly 91% of them seen once. The V segment lost 6 bases and the J segment 10 bases; nucleotides outside the gene matches: 5. This CDR3 spans 14 amino acids. Germline V gene data show CDR1 as SGHVS and CDR2 as FQNEAQ. This TCR derives from a young woman in good health. Sequenced input: blood. The rearrangement links TRBV7-8 to TRBJ1-6, with TRBD1 matching over 11 bases. CDR3 nucleotide sequence: TGTGCCAGCAGAGGAGGGACAGGGGGATCACCCCTCCACTTT. This sequence encodes CASRGGTGGSPLHF.